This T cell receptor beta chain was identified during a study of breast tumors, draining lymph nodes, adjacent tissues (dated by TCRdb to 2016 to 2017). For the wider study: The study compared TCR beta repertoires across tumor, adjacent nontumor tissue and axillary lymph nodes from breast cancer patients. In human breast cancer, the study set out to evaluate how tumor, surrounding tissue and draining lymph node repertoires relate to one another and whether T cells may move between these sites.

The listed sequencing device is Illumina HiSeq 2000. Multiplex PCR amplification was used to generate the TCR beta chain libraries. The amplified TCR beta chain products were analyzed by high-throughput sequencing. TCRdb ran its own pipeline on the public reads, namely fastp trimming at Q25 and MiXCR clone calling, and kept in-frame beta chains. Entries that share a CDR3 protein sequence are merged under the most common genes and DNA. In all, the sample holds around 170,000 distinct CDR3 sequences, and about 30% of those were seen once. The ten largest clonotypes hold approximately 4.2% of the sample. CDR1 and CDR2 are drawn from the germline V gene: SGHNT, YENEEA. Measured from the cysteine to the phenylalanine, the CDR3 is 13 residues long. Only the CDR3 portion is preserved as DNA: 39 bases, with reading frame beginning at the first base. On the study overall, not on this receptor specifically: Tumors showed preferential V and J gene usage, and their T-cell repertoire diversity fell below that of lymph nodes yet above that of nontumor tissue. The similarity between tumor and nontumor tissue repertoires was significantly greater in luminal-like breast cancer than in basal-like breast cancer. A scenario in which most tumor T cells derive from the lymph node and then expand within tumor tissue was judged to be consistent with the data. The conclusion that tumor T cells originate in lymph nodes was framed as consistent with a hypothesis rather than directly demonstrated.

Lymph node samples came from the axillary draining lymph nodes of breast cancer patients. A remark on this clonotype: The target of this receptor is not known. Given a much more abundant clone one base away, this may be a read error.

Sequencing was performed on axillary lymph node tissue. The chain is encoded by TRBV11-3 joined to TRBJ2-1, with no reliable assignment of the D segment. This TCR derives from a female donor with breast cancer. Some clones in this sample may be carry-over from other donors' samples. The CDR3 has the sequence CASSPASYTEQFF. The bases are TGTGCCAGCAGCCCAGCGAGTTACACTGAGCAGTTCTTC.